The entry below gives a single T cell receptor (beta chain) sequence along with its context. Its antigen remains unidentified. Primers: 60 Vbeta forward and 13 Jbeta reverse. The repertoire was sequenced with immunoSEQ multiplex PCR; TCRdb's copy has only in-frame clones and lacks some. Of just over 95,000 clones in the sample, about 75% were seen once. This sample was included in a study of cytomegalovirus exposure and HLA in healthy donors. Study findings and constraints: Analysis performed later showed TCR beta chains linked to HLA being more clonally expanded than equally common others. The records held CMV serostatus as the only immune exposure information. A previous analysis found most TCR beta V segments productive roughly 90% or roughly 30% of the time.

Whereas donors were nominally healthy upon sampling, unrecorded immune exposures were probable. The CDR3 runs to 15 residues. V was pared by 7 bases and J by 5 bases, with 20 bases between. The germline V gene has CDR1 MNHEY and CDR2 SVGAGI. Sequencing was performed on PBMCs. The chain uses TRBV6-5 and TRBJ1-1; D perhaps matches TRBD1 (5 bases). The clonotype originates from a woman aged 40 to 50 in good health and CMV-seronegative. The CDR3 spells CASTSSGGSGTEAFF. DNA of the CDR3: TGTGCCAGCACCTCCTCCGGGGGGTCCGGGACTGAAGCTTTCTTT.